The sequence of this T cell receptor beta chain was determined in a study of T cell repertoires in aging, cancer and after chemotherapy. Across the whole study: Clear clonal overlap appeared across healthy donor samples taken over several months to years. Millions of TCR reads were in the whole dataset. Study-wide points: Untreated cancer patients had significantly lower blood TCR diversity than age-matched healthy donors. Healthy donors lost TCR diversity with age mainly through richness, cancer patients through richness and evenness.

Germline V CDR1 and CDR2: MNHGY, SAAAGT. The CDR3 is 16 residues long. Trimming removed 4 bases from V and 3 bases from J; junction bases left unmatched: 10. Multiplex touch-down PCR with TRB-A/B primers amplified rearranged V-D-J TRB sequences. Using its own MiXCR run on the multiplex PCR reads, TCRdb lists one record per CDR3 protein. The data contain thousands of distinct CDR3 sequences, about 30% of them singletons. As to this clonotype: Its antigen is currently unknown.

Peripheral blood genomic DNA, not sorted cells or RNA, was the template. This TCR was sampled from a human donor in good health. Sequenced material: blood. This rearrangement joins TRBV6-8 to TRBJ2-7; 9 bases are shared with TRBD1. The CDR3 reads CASSFRGTGSFYEQYF. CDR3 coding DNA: TGTGCCAGCAGTTTCCGGGGGACAGGGAGCTTCTACGAGCAGTACTTC.